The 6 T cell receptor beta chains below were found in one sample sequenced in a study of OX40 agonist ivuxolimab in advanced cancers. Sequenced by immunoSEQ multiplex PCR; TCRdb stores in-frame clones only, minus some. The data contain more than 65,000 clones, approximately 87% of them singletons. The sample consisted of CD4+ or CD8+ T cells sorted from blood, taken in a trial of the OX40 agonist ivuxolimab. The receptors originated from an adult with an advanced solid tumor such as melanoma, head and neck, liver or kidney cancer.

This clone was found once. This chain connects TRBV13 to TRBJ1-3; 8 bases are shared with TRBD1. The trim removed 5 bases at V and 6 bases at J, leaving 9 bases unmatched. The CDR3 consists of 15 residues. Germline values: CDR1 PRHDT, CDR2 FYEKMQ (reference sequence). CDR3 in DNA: TGTGCCAGCAGCCCCCTCGGGACAGGTGAAAACACCATATATTTT. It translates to CASSPLGTGENTIYF.

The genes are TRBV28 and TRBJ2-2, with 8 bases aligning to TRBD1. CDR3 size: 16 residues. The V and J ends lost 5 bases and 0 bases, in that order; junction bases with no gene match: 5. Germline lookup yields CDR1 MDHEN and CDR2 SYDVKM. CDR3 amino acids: CASSLQGVPNTGELFF. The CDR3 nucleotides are TGTGCCAGCAGTCTACAGGGGGTCCCGAACACCGGGGAGCTGTTTTTT.

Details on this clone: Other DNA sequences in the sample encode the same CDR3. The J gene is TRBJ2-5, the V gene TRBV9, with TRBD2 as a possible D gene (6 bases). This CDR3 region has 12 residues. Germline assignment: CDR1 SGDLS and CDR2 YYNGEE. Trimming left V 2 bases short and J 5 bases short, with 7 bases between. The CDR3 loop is CASSVGGETQYF. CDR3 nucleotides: TGTGCCAGCAGCGTTGGAGGGGAGACCCAGTACTTC.

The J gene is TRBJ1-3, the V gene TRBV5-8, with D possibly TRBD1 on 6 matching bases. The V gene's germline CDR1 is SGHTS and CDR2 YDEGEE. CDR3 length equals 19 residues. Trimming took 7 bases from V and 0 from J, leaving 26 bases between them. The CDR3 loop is CASVQIGVSGANSGNTIYF. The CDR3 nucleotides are TGTGCCAGCGTGCAAATAGGGGTGTCAGGGGCGAACTCTGGAAACACCATATATTTT.

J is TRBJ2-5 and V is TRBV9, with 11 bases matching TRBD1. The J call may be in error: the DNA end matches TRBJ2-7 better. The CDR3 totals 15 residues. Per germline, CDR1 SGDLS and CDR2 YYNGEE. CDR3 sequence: CASSGGQGVTYEQYF. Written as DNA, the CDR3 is TGTGCCAGCAGCGGGGGACAGGGGGTAACCTACGAGCAGTACTTC.

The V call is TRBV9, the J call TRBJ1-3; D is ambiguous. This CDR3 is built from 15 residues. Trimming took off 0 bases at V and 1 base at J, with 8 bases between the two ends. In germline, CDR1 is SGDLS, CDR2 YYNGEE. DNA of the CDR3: TGTGCCAGCAGCGTAGATCGTCATTCTGGAAACACCATATATTTT. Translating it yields CASSVDRHSGNTIYF.